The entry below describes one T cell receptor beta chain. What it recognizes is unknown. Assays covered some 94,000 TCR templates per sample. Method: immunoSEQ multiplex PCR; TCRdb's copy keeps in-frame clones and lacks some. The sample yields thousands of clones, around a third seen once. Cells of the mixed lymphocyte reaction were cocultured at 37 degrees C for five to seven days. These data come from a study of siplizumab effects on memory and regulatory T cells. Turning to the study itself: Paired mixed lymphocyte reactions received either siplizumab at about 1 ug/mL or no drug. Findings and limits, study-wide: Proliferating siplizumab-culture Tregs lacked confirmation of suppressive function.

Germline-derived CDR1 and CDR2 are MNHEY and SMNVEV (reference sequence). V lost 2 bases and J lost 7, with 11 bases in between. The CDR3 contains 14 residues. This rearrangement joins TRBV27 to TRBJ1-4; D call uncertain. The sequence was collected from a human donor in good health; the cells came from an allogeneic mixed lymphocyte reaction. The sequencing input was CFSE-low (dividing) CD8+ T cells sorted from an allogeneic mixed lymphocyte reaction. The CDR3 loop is CASSLTELGEKLFF. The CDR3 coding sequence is TGTGCCAGCAGTTTAACGGAGTTGGGTGAAAAACTGTTTTTT.